The 4 T cell receptor beta chains below come from one sample, sequenced in a study of response to subunit inactivated influenza vaccine. Each CDR3 protein gets one entry after TCRdb re-called the RT-PCR reads with MiXCR. The repertoire includes 650,000 to 800,000 distinct CDR3 sequences, approximately 17% of them detected once, and about a tenth sits in the top ten. The sequencing used PBMCs from blood, collected about 5 days after vaccination. Every receptor here comes from a middle-aged man who received an inactivated influenza vaccine.

The chain recombines TRBV4-3 with TRBJ2-5, with D unresolved. V lost 0 bases and J 2 bases, leaving 10 bases between the germline ends. The CDR3 is 15 amino acids. The germline V gene has CDR1 LGHNA and CDR2 YSLEER. The CDR3 region is CASSQDPVGQETQYF. Here the CDR3 DNA reads TGCGCCAGCAGCCAAGATCCGGTGGGGCAAGAGACCCAGTACTTC.

The chain uses TRBV7-3 and TRBJ2-1; possible D gene TRBD2, 6 bases. V lost 3 bases and J 4 bases, leaving 19 bases between the germline ends. The CDR3 spans 17 residues. The V gene's germline CDR1 is SGHTA and CDR2 FQGTGA. The CDR3 region is CASSFEAGPGAYNEQFF. The CDR3 coding sequence is TGTGCCAGCAGCTTTGAAGCGGGCCCTGGGGCTTACAATGAGCAGTTCTTC.

This clonotype was seen more than once but under ten times. J is TRBJ2-1 and V is TRBV7-2; 9 bases line up with TRBD2. The CDR3 is 14 amino acids. Germline CDR1 is SGHTA and CDR2 is FQGNSA. The trim removed 7 bases at V and 13 bases at J, leaving 14 bases unmatched. CDR3 sequence reads: CASTLASGNPLQFF. CDR3 nucleotides: TGTGCCAGCACCCTTGCTAGCGGGAATCCCCTTCAGTTCTTC.

The chain recombines TRBV6-1 with TRBJ2-3; TRBD1 or TRBD2 may be the D gene (6 bases each). CDR1 and CDR2 (germline): MNHNS, SASEGT. Deletions cut 5 bases from V and 0 bases from J, with 18 bases between. CDR3 size: 17 residues. CDR3 coding DNA: TGTGCCAGCAGTCAACACTTTAGGGGGACTAGCACAGATACGCAGTATTTT. Its protein product is CASSQHFRGTSTDTQYF.